Described below is a single T cell receptor beta chain sequence and its context. Its matching antigen is unknown. This sample was included in a study of cytomegalovirus exposure and HLA in healthy donors. Findings and caveats of the study: Some V segments could not be told apart, so they were left out, TRBV6-2 and TRBV6-3 among them. As was reported, the classifier diagnosed cytomegalovirus status with high specificity and sensitivity.

Germline CDR1 SGHDT, CDR2 YYEEEE. This CDR3 region has 16 residues. With V trimmed by 4 bases and J by 8 bases, 12 bases remained unmatched. Vbeta (60) and Jbeta (13) primers were used in the PCR. Profiling relied on immunoSEQ multiplex PCR, and the TCRdb table lists in-frame clones only, not all of them. The profile shows about 200,000 clones, over 80% of them singletons. The sequenced sample was PBMCs. The origin of this receptor is a boy between 2 and 15 years old in good health and CMV-seronegative. The J gene is TRBJ2-1, the V gene TRBV5-6, with TRBD2 matching 10 bases. CDR3 DNA sequence: TGTGCCAGCAGCCCAAGCAAGCGGGGGGGCGTTTATGAGCAGTTCTTC. Translating it yields CASSPSKRGGVYEQFF.